Following are 11 T cell receptor beta chains from one sample sequenced in a study of cytomegalovirus exposure and HLA in healthy donors. PCR involved 60 Vbeta and 13 Jbeta primers. Using immunoSEQ multiplex PCR, the repertoire was profiled, and TCRdb retains in-frame clones only, with some absent. The table lists around 99,000 clones, nearly 70% of them singletons, with about 5% in the top ten. The material sequenced was PBMCs. These receptors were taken from a woman in her 70s in good health and CMV-seropositive.

In DNA, the CDR3 is TGTGCCAGCGGGTTACAGGGGTACGAGCAGTACTTC. Its protein is CASGLQGYEQYF. This chain connects TRBV25-1 to TRBJ2-7, with 7 bases that match TRBD1. This CDR3 is 12 amino acids long. With V trimmed by 8 bases and J by 4 bases, 5 bases remained unmatched. Germline V gene lookup returns CDR1 MGHDK and CDR2 SYGVNS.

The genes are TRBV29-1 and TRBJ2-7; 14 positions agree with TRBD2. The CDR3 length is 16 residues. J was trimmed by 0 bases and V by 6 bases; bases with no gene match: 7. The germline gives CDR1 SQVTM, CDR2 ANQGSEA. Here the CDR3 reads CSVWTSGGRSSYEQYF. The CDR3 coding sequence is TGCAGCGTCTGGACTAGCGGGGGGAGGAGCTCCTACGAGCAGTACTTC.

The chain carries TRBV14 and TRBJ1-2; 7 bases map to TRBD1. Per the germline V gene, CDR1 is SGHDN and CDR2 is FVKESK. V lost 3 bases, J lost 4 bases, and 8 bases stayed unmatched. This CDR3 region has 15 residues. The CDR3 loop is CASSHQQGIGYGYTF. For the CDR3, the DNA is TGTGCCAGCAGCCATCAACAGGGGATTGGCTATGGCTACACCTTC.

The sample holds a few counts of this clone. This chain uses TRBV11-1 with TRBJ2-5, with D tentatively TRBD2 (5 bases). Trimming removed 2 bases at V and 4 bases at J, with 14 bases between. Per germline, CDR1 SGHAT and CDR2 FQDESV (reference sequence). This CDR3 spans 15 amino acids. This CDR3 is CASSLSLAPIETQYF. For the CDR3, the DNA is TGTGCCAGCAGCTTAAGCCTAGCTCCTATAGAGACCCAGTACTTC.

V gene TRBV11-2 combines with J gene TRBJ1-5; D is undetermined. The germline V and J ends were trimmed by 6 bases and 3 bases, with 9 bases remaining between them. Germline V gene lookup returns CDR1 SGHAT and CDR2 FQNNGV. This CDR3 spans 13 amino acids. CDR3 region: CASSRVINQPQHF. The CDR3 DNA reads as TGTGCCAGCAGTCGGGTCATCAATCAGCCCCAGCATTTT.

CDR3 sequence (DNA): TGTGCCAGCAGCCGAGGAGACTCTGGAAACACCATATATTTT. Residues: CASSRGDSGNTIYF. V usage is TRBV4-2 and J usage is TRBJ1-3; no clear D. V dropped 4 bases and J dropped 0 bases, with 7 bases sitting between them. CDR3 size: 14 residues. CDR1 is LGHNA and CDR2 is YNFKEQ in the germline V gene.

The CDR3 nucleotides read TGCAGCGTTGGGACAGAGATCTCCTACGAGCAGTACTTC. Amino acid sequence: CSVGTEISYEQYF. The V call is TRBV29-1, the J call TRBJ2-7, with D perhaps TRBD1 (6 bases). The germline gives CDR1 SQVTM, CDR2 ANQGSEA. V was trimmed by 4 bases and J by 0 bases, leaving 10 bases between them. The CDR3 has 13 amino acids.

V is TRBV5-1 and J is TRBJ1-1, with 8 bases aligning to TRBD1. Looked up from germline, CDR1 is SGHRS and CDR2 is YFSETQ. The CDR3 loop spans 15 amino acids. The junction had 7 bases not matched to a gene; V was cut back by 2 bases and J by 4 bases. The CDR3, as DNA: TGCGCCAGCAGCTTAGGACAGGGTCGAGGCACTGAAGCTTTCTTT. This sequence encodes CASSLGQGRGTEAFF.

This clone showed up just once. This chain connects TRBV4-2 to TRBJ1-6; 7 bases agree with TRBD1. Germline-derived CDR1 and CDR2 are LGHNA and YNFKEQ. V lost 1 base, J lost 9 bases, and 6 bases stayed unmatched. The CDR3 spans 15 residues. The CDR3 reads CASSQVRDRGSPLHF. The DNA for the CDR3 is TGTGCCAGCAGCCAAGTCCGGGACAGAGGTTCACCCCTCCACTTT.

The genes are TRBV5-1 and TRBJ1-2, with D hard to call. The CDR3 consists of 14 residues. CDR1 and CDR2 from the germline V gene are SGHRS and YFSETQ. The V end was cut by 0 bases, the J end by 3 bases, with 9 bases between. DNA for the CDR3: TGCGCCAGCAGCTTGGGCGAGGGATACTATGGCTACACCTTC. It yields the protein CASSLGEGYYGYTF.

The chain uses TRBV7-2 and TRBJ2-1, with 16 nucleotides matching TRBD2. Per germline, CDR1 SGHTA and CDR2 FQGNSA. This CDR3 comprises 17 residues. Germline trimming cut 4 bases from V and 8 bases from J; bases unmatched to any gene: 8. This chain's CDR3 is CASSSPGLAGGTHEQFF. CDR3 nucleotide sequence: TGTGCCAGCAGCTCCCCGGGACTAGCGGGGGGGACCCATGAGCAGTTCTTC.